The 6 T cell receptor beta chains in this list originate from one sample, sequenced in a study of cytomegalovirus exposure and HLA in healthy donors. The PCR was carried out with 60 Vbeta primers and 13 Jbeta primers. Sequenced by immunoSEQ multiplex PCR; TCRdb stores in-frame clones only, minus some. The sample holds over 150,000 clones; more than 60% are singletons and the top ten take about 4.6%. Input material: PBMCs. These receptor sequences come from a man aged 40-50 years in good health and CMV-seronegative.

The V gene is TRBV27, the J gene TRBJ2-1, with D possibly matching TRBD2 (6 bases). Trimming took 1 base from V and 6 from J, leaving 16 bases between them. The CDR3 totals 16 residues. The germline V gene encodes CDR1 MNHEY and CDR2 SMNVEV (reference sequence). This chain's CDR3 is CASSLLGAGLSNEQFF. CDR3 coding DNA: TGTGCCAGCAGTTTATTGGGTGCGGGGCTCTCCAATGAGCAGTTCTTC.

The rearrangement joins TRBV30 to TRBJ2-7, with TRBD1 identical over 9 bases. V gave up 3 bases and J gave up 7 bases; unmatched junction bases: 13. Germline CDR1 and CDR2: GTSNPN and SVGIG (reference sequence). The CDR3 totals 15 residues. CDR3 amino acids: CAWRDFLGQGKEQYF. The CDR3 nucleotides are TGTGCCTGGAGAGACTTCCTTGGACAGGGGAAAGAGCAGTACTTC.

This rearrangement joins TRBV7-8 to TRBJ2-3; D might be TRBD2 (6 bases). V was clipped by 4 bases and J by 6 bases, with 8 bases between them. From germline, CDR1 is SGHVS and CDR2 FQNEAQ. The CDR3 has 12 residues. CDR3 DNA: TGTGCCAGCAGCTACCTAGCGGATACGCAGTATTTT. Its protein product is CASSYLADTQYF.

The chain carries TRBV2 and TRBJ1-1, with 7 nucleotides matching TRBD1. The CDR3 extends over 14 amino acids. The ends lost 3 bases at V and 1 base at J; junction bases unmatched: 2. The germline CDR1 and CDR2 sequences are SNHLY and FYNNEI. CDR3 loop: CASSEGQRNTEAFF. For the CDR3, the DNA is TGTGCCAGCAGTGAGGGACAGAGGAACACTGAAGCTTTCTTT.

V gene TRBV6-1 combines with J gene TRBJ2-7, with D tentatively TRBD1 (5 bases). V lost 2 bases and J 2 bases, leaving 13 bases between the germline ends. This CDR3 is 15 amino acids long. Germline lookup yields CDR1 MNHNS and CDR2 SASEGT. The CDR3 spells CASSETSGPPYEQYF. The CDR3 coding sequence is TGTGCCAGCAGTGAAACTTCAGGGCCCCCCTACGAGCAGTACTTC.

The genes are TRBV4-3 and TRBJ1-6; possibly TRBD1 for D (6 bases). The CDR3 loop spans 16 amino acids. V was cut by 4 bases and J by 3 bases, with 13 bases left in between. The V gene's germline CDR1 is LGHNA and CDR2 YSLEER. The CDR3 spells CASSPQGYDYNSPLHF. CDR3 bases: TGCGCCAGCAGCCCGCAGGGGTATGACTATAATTCACCCCTCCACTTT.